This record covers a single TCR beta chain. The V and J ends lost 1 base and 5 bases respectively, with 5 bases between them. Germline V lookup: CDR1 LNHNV, CDR2 YYDKDF (reference sequence). The CDR3 contains 13 residues. The sample's time point: newly diagnosed GD, antithyroid drugs for less than 3 months. Following extraction of RNA from PBMCs, that RNA was used to make the TCR library. Relying on iRepertoire HTBI primers and Arm-PCR of CDR3 regions, the team built TCR beta libraries. TCRdb reprocessed the multiplex PCR reads via MiXCR and lists one record per CDR3 protein. The sample contains roughly 420,000 distinct CDR3 sequences, 15% to 20% of which appear only once. These data originate in a study of regulatory T cells in long-lasting Graves disease. The same sample was also used in a study of T cells in Graves' hyperthyroidism and ophthalmopathy. Per that paper: The patients, who ranged from 18 to 65 in age, presented with newly diagnosed hyperthyroidism lasting under 2 months.

The chain joins TRBV15 to TRBJ2-2; D unresolved. This sequence was found in a woman between 25 and 40 years old with Graves disease. This material consisted of peripheral blood mononuclear cells (PBMCs), taken at new diagnosis, from a patient treated with antithyroid drugs. The CDR3 spells CATSRGVTGELFF. For the CDR3, the DNA is TGTGCCACCAGCAGAGGAGTGACCGGGGAGCTGTTTTTT.